The rows below give T cell receptor beta chains drawn from one sample of a study of CD8 T cells in Susac syndrome. A single record per CDR3 protein comes from TCRdb applying MiXCR to the immunoSEQ multiplex PCR reads. The sample includes 100,000 to 150,000 distinct CDR3 sequences, about 95% of them seen just once. The sequenced sample consisted of CD8+ T cells from PBMCs. These receptors came from a human donor with Susac syndrome. The CDR3 runs from the conserved cysteine through the conserved F or W. The D gene is left open where the match is weak. Clone size appears in some rows only: once, few, many, or a class for an expanded clone.

V,D,size,J,DNA,CDR3
TRBV12-3/TRBV12-4,NA,NA,TRBJ2-7,TGTGGGGGCGGGGACAGTTTACCGCCCTACGAGCAGTACTTC,CGGGDSLPPYEQYF
TRBV2,NA,NA,TRBJ1-5,TGTGCCAGCAGTGAAGCAGAGGGTTGGAGCAATCAGCCCCAGCATTTT,CASSEAEGWSNQPQHF
TRBV27,NA,NA,TRBJ1-4,TGTGCCAGCAGCCCGCCAGGCTCAGTAGAAAAACTGTTTTTT,CASSPPGSVEKLFF
TRBV9,NA,NA,TRBJ2-1,TGTGCCAGCAGCGTAGCTCCCCGGGACATCGATGAGCAGTTCTTC,CASSVAPRDIDEQFF
TRBV3-1,NA,NA,TRBJ1-2,TGTGCCAGCAGCCAAGATTTATCGGGCAGACCCTATGGCTACACCTTC,CASSQDLSGRPYGYTF
TRBV28,NA,NA,TRBJ1-2,TGTGCCAGCAGTTTATCTCGTGAAGGACCCCTAGGCTACACCTTC,CASSLSREGPLGYTF
TRBV9,NA,NA,TRBJ1-2,TGTGCCAGCAGCGTACTGGGGATAAGTAGAGGCCTGGGGTATGGCTACACCTTC,CASSVLGISRGLGYGYTF
TRBV4-3,TRBD1,NA,TRBJ2-2,TGCGCCAGCAGCCAAGGAGACAGGGAAACGGGGGAGCTGTTTTTT,CASSQGDRETGELFF
TRBV12-3/TRBV12-4,NA,NA,TRBJ2-5,TGTGCCAGCAGTCCCTGGTACCGGGGCGGGTCCCAAGAGACCCAGTACTTC,CASSPWYRGGSQETQYF
TRBV5-1,TRBD1,NA,TRBJ1-2,TGCGCCAGCAGCCGGGACAGGGAGAGTACCAACTATGGCTACACCTTC,CASSRDRESTNYGYTF
TRBV11-2,NA,NA,TRBJ2-3,TGTGCCAGCAGCTTAGATCTCCCAGTCACAGATACGCAGTATTTT,CASSLDLPVTDTQYF
TRBV20-1,NA,once,TRBJ2-1,TGCAGTGCTAGAGTGGGGGGCGATTACAATGAGCAGTTCTTC,CSARVGGDYNEQFF
TRBV2,NA,NA,TRBJ1-1,TGTGCCAGCAGTGAATCCTCGAACACTGAAGCTTTCTTT,CASSESSNTEAFF
TRBV3-1,NA,NA,TRBJ1-3,TGTGCCAGCAGCCAAGGACAACTGTCTGGAAACACCATATATTTT,CASSQGQLSGNTIYF
TRBV9,TRBD2,NA,TRBJ2-1,TGTGCCAGCAGCCCCTCTAGCGGTCCCTCGGGGGATGAGCAGTTCTTC,CASSPSSGPSGDEQFF
TRBV5-6,TRBD1,NA,TRBJ1-1,TGTGCCAGCAGCACGGGACAGGGCTTGCCGGCTTTCTTT,CASSTGQGLPAFF
TRBV9,TRBD1,NA,TRBJ2-4,TGTGCCAGCAGCGTAGGACAGGGGGCAGGGAACATTCAGTACTTC,CASSVGQGAGNIQYF
TRBV6-1,NA,NA,TRBJ1-2,TGTGCCACTTTCTTAGAGGGTCTTCATGGCTACACCTTC,CATFLEGLHGYTF
TRBV28,TRBD1,NA,TRBJ2-1,TGTGCCAGCAGTATACAGGGGGCGCGGTACAATGAGCAGTTCTTC,CASSIQGARYNEQFF
TRBV7-9,TRBD1,NA,TRBJ1-2,TGTGCCAGCAGTTACCGGGACAGGGGTAACTATGGCTACACCTTC,CASSYRDRGNYGYTF
TRBV6-1,NA,few,TRBJ1-5,TGTGCCAGCAGTGTGCCGGGAAGCAATCAGCCCCAGCATTTT,CASSVPGSNQPQHF
TRBV28,TRBD2,NA,TRBJ2-4,TGTGCCAGCCGGGGGGAAGGTTTAGCCAAAAACATTCAGTACTTC,CASRGEGLAKNIQYF
TRBV4-1,TRBD2,NA,TRBJ2-1,TGCGCCAGCAGCCAGGGAAGCGGGGGGGCGGGGAATGAGCAGTTCTTC,CASSQGSGGAGNEQFF
TRBV7-3,TRBD2,NA,TRBJ2-5,TGTGCCAGCAGCGCAACGGGGGGGCCGGAGACCCAGTACTTC,CASSATGGPETQYF
TRBV29-1,NA,NA,TRBJ2-1,TGCAGCACCAGGGGAAATGAGCAGTTCTTC,CSTRGNEQFF
TRBV7-8,NA,NA,TRBJ2-5,TGTGCCAGCAGCTTAGTCGGGGGAATCCAAGAGACCCAGTACTTC,CASSLVGGIQETQYF
TRBV9,NA,NA,TRBJ2-2,TGTGCCAGCAGCGCGCCCGCCGAGTTCGTGGCGAACACCGGGGAGCTGTTTTTT,CASSAPAEFVANTGELFF
TRBV5-4,TRBD1,NA,TRBJ2-5,TGTGCCTGTCGAGAGGGACAGCAAGAGACCCAGTACTTC,CACREGQQETQYF
TRBV30,NA,NA,TRBJ2-7,TGTGCCTGGAAAGCCGAGGGGCACAACTCCTACGAGCAGTACTTC,CAWKAEGHNSYEQYF